This record looks at one T cell receptor (beta chain) sequence and its context. Measured with immunoSEQ multiplex PCR; TCRdb has only the in-frame clones, and not every one. The sample has more than 9,500 clones, 80% to 90% seen once. This entry is derived from a study of chemoradiotherapy in HPV16-positive cancers. This TCR derives from a human donor with HPV-associated anogenital cancer. Sequencing used blood, obtained from a patient who underwent chemoradiotherapy.

As DNA, the CDR3 is TGTGCCAGCGGGCTAGGGGGTCCCCTATTTAAAAGCTACACCTTC. Its protein product is CASGLGGPLFKSYTF. The rearrangement uses TRBV5-6 and TRBJ1-2; D is possibly TRBD1 (6 bases). Trimming removed 7 bases from V and 9 bases from J, with 25 bases in between. The CDR3 spans 15 residues. Germline CDR1 and CDR2: SGHDT and YYEEEE.